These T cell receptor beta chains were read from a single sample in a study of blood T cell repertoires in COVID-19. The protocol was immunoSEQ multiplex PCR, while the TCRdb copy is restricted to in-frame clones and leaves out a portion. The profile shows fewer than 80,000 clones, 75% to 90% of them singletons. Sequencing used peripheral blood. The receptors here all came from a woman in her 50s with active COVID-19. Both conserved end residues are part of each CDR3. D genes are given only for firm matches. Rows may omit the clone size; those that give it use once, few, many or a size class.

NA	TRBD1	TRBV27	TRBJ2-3	TGTGCCAGTACGAGGACAGGCGGCACAGATACGCAGTATTTT	CASTRTGGTDTQYF
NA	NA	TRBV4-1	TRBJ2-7	TGCGCCAGCAGCCAAGAATTTACGGGAGTACGGGGCGAGCAGTACTTC	CASSQEFTGVRGEQYF
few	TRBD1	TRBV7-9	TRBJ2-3	TGTGCCAGCACCAAACAGGGGAGCACAGATACGCAGTATTTT	CASTKQGSTDTQYF
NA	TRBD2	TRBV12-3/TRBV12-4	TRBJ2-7	TGTGCCAGCGGGGGCGGGAGGGACTACGAGCAGTACTTC	CASGGGRDYEQYF
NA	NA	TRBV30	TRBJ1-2	TGTGCCTGGGACCGATCCGGGGGGCGGGAGGGCTACACCTTC	CAWDRSGGREGYTF
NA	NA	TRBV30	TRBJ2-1	TGTGCCTGGAGTGTCAAGGGGTCACCAAATGAGCAGTTCTTC	CAWSVKGSPNEQFF
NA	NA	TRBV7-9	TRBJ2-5	TGTGCCAGCATCTTATCCGGGGGGCTAGAGACCCAGTACTTC	CASILSGGLETQYF
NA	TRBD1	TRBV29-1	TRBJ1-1	TGCAGCGTGAATAACAGGGGAGTGAACACTGAAGCTTTCTTT	CSVNNRGVNTEAFF
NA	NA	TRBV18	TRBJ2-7	TGTGCCAGCTCACCATCACTAGCTCGCGAGCAGTACTTC	CASSPSLAREQYF
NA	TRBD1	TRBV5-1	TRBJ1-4	TGCGCCAGCTCCACCGGGACAGCTAATGAAAAACTGTTTTTT	CASSTGTANEKLFF
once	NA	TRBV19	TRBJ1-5	TGTGCCAGTAGTATGAAGGCTAGAAATCAGCCCCAGCATTTT	CASSMKARNQPQHF
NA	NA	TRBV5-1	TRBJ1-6	TGCGCCAGCAGCTTGGAAGGGGGTAATTCACCCCTCCACTTT	CASSLEGGNSPLHF
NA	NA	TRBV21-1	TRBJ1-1	TGTGCCAGCAGCCGGAGGAAAGGGCTAAAGAAGTGCACTGAAGCTTTCTTT	CASSRRKGLKKCTEAFF
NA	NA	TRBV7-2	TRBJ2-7	TGTGCCAGCAGCCCAGAGATGGGCTGGTTCTACGAGCAGTACTTC	CASSPEMGWFYEQYF
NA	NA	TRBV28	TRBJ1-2	TGTGCCAGCAGTTTATGGAGGAACCGGGGGAGCCCATTTCTAGACTATGGCTACACCTTC	CASSLWRNRGSPFLDYGYTF
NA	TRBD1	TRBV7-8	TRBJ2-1	TGTGCCAGCAGCTCCCTGGACAGGGGGCCCTACAATGAGCAGTTCTTC	CASSSLDRGPYNEQFF
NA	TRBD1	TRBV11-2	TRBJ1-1	TGTGCCAGCAGCCTTAGGGGGAGGGGACAGGACACTGAAGCTTTCTTT	CASSLRGRGQDTEAFF
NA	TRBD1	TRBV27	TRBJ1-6	TGTGCCAGCAGTTTGCGACAGGGGTGGTATTCACCCCTCCACTTT	CASSLRQGWYSPLHF
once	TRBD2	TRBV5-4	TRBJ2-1	TGTGCCAGCAGCTTGGACCGGAGGACTAGCTTCTACAATGAGCAGTTCTTC	CASSLDRRTSFYNEQFF
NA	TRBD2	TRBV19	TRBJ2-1	TGTGCCAGTAGTATAGCTGCGGGAGAGTTCAATGAGCAGTTCTTC	CASSIAAGEFNEQFF
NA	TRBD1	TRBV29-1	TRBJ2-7	TGCAGTCATAAGGACAGGCGACACAATTCCTACGAGCAGTACTTC	CSHKDRRHNSYEQYF
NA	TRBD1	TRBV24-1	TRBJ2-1	TGTGCCACCAGTGCGGCAGGGGGCGAAGGAAGGAATGAGCAGTTCTTC	CATSAAGGEGRNEQFF
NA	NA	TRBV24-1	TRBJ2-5	TGTGCCACCAGTGTCCGCGGGGGCGGTTATGAGACCCAGTACTTC	CATSVRGGGYETQYF
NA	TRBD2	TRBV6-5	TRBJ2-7	TGTGCCAGCCCCCTAGCGGGAGTTCAGGAGCAGTACTTC	CASPLAGVQEQYF
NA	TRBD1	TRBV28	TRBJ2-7	TGTGCCAGCAGGCCCCCGGGACAGGGCTACGAGCAGTACTTC	CASRPPGQGYEQYF
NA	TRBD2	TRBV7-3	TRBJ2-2	TGTGCCAGCAGCTTAGCGGGAGTGAACACCGGGGAGCTGTTTTTT	CASSLAGVNTGELFF
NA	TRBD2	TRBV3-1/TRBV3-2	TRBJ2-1	TGTGCCAGCAGTCCGGGACTAGGGGTTGGGGATGAGCAGTTCTTC	CASSPGLGVGDEQFF
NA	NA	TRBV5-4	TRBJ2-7	TGTGCCAGCAGCTTTTTAGGGGGGGACGAGCAGTACTTC	CASSFLGGDEQYF
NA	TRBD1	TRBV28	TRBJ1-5	TGTGCCAGCAATGGGGCAGGGGGTCAGCCCCAGCATTTT	CASNGAGGQPQHF
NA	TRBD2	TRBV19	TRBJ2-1	TGTGCCAGTGCCGAAATTAGCGGGAGTATATACAATGAGCAGTTCTTC	CASAEISGSIYNEQFF
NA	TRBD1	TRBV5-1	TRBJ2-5	TGCGCCAGCAGCTTGGATATAGGACAGGGGTACCAAGAGACCCAGTACTTC	CASSLDIGQGYQETQYF
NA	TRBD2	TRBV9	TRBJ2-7	TGTGCCAGCAGCGTAGGGACTAGCGGGACTAGCGAGCAGTACTTC	CASSVGTSGTSEQYF
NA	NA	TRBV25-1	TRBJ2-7	TGTGCCAGCAGTGGGCGACTAGGACGGGGCGAGCAGTACTTC	CASSGRLGRGEQYF
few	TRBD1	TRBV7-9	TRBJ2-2	TGTGCCAGCAGCTCGACAGGGGGTGTTGGCGGGGAGCTGTTTTTT	CASSSTGGVGGELFF
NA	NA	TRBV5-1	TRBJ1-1	TGCGCCAGCAGCTTGGAACAGGGTAACGCTGAAGCTTTCTTT	CASSLEQGNAEAFF
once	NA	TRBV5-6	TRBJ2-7	TGTGCCAGCAGCCGAGTGGGGGCGGGTTACGAGCAGTACTTC	CASSRVGAGYEQYF
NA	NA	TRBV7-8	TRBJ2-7	TGTGCCAGCAGCTCCAGGTGGGGGGACGAGCAGTACTTC	CASSSRWGDEQYF
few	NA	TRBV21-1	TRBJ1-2	TGTGCCAGCAGCAAAAGACAGGGGTCGGGAAGCTATGGCTACACCTTC	CASSKRQGSGSYGYTF
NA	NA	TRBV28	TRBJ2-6	TGTGCCAGCAGTTTGGGGGCCCCCGGGGCCAACGTCCTGACTTTC	CASSLGAPGANVLTF
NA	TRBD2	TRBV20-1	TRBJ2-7	TGCAGTGCTAGATCTAGCGGCGAGCAGTACTTC	CSARSSGEQYF
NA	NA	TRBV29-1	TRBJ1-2	TGCAGCGTTGCAGGGTCCAACTATGGCTACACCTTC	CSVAGSNYGYTF
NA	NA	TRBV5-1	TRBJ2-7	TGCGCCAGCAGCTTGTCGGAGACAGCTTTTTTTCCCTACGAGCAGTACTTC	CASSLSETAFFPYEQYF
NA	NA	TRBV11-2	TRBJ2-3	TGTGCCAGCAGCTCCCCGACTAGTATCGTCACAGATACGCAGTATTTT	CASSSPTSIVTDTQYF
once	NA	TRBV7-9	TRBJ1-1	TGTGCCAGCAGCTTAGCGAGCTGGTACCAGGGTAACACTGAAGCTTTCTTT	CASSLASWYQGNTEAFF
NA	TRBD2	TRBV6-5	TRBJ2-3	TGTGCCGCGGGAGGGGACCCAGATACGCAGTATTTT	CAAGGDPDTQYF
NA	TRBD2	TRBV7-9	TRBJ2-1	TGTGCCAGCAGCTGGAGCGGGAGGGCTCTCAACAATGAGCAGTTCTTC	CASSWSGRALNNEQFF